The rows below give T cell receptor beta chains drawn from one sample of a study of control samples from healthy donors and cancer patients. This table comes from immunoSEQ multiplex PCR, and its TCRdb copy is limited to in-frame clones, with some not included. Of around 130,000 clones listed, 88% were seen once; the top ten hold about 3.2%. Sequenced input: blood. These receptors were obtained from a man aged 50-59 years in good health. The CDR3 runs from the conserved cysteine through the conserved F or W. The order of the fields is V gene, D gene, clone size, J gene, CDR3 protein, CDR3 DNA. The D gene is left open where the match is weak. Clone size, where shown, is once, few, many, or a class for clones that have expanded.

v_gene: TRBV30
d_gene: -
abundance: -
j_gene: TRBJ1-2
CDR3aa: CAWMSGHYGYTF
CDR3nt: TGTGCCTGGATGTCAGGGCACTATGGCTACACCTTC

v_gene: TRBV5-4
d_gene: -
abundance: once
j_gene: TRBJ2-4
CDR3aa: CASSLGGQIQQNIQYF
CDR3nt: TGTGCCAGCAGCTTGGGGGGGCAAATTCAGCAAAACATTCAGTACTTC

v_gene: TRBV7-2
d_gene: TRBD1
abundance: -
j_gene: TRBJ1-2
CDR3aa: CASSHGTGLNYGYTF
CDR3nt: TGTGCCAGCAGCCACGGGACAGGGCTTAACTATGGCTACACCTTC

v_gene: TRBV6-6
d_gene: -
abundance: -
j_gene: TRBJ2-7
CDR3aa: CASSYPGAKVYEQYF
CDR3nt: TGTGCCAGCAGTTACCCAGGGGCTAAGGTTTACGAGCAGTACTTC

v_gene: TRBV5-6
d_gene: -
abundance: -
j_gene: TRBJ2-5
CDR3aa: CASSPPDRETQYF
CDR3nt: TGTGCCAGCAGCCCGCCTGATCGGGAGACCCAGTACTTC

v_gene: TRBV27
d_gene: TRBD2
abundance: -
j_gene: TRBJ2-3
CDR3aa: CASSSSGGAGPDTQYF
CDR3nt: TGTGCCAGCAGTTCCAGCGGGGGGGCCGGCCCAGATACGCAGTATTTT

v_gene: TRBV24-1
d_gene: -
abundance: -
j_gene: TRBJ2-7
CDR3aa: CATSDRYEQYF
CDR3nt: TGTGCCACCAGTGACAGGTACGAGCAGTACTTC

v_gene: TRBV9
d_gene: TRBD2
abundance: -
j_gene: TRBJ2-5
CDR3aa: CASSVGLRGEQETQYF
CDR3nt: TGTGCCAGCAGCGTAGGTTTGCGGGGGGAACAAGAGACCCAGTACTTC

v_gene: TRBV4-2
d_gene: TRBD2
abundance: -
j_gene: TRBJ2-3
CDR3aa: CASSIRGGPTDTQYF
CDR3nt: TGTGCCAGCAGCATCCGGGGAGGGCCCACAGATACGCAGTATTTT

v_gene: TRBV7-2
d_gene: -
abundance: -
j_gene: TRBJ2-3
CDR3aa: CASSLGGGYTDTQYF
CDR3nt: TGTGCCAGCAGCTTAGGAGGGGGTTACACAGATACGCAGTATTTT

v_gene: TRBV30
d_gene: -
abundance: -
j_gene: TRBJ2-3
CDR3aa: CAWETATDTQYF
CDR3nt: TGTGCCTGGGAGACAGCCACAGATACGCAGTATTTT

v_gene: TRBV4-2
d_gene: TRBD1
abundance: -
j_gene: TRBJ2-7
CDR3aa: CASSQLQGQAYEQYF
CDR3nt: TGTGCCAGCAGCCAACTACAGGGACAGGCCTACGAGCAGTACTTC

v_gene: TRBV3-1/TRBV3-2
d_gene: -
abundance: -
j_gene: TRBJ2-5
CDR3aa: CASSLQALETQYF
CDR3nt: TGTGCCAGCAGCCTCCAAGCCTTAGAGACCCAGTACTTC

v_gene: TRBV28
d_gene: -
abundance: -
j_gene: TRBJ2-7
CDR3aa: CASSLGSEQYF
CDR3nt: TGTGCCAGCAGTTTAGGCTCTGAGCAGTACTTC

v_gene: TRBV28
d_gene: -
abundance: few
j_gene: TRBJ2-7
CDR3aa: CASTSRRKNEQYF
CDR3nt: TGTGCCAGCACTTCACGGCGGAAAAACGAGCAGTACTTC

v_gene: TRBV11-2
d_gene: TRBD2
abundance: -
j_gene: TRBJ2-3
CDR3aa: CASSLLVAGGLTDTQYF
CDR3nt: TGTGCCAGCAGCTTATTAGTCGCGGGGGGGCTAACAGATACGCAGTATTTT

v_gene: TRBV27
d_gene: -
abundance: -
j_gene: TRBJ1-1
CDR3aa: CASSLGSANTEAFF
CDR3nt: TGTGCCAGCAGTTTGGGGTCAGCGAACACTGAAGCTTTCTTT

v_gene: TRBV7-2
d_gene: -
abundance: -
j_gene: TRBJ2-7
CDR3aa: CASSYTRGTGYEQYF
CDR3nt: TGTGCCAGCAGCTACACCAGGGGCACAGGCTACGAGCAGTACTTC

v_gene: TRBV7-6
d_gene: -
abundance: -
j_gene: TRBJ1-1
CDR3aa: CASSFQPSGTEAFF
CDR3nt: TGTGCCAGCAGCTTCCAGCCGTCTGGCACTGAAGCTTTCTTT

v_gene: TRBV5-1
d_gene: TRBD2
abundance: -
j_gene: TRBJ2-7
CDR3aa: CASSLAPGGYEQYF
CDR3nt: TGCGCCAGCAGCTTGGCCCCCGGGGGGTACGAGCAGTACTTC

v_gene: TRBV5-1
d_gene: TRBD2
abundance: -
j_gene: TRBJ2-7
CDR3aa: CASRQTSGSDEQYF
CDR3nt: TGCGCCAGCAGGCAGACTAGCGGGTCCGACGAGCAGTACTTC

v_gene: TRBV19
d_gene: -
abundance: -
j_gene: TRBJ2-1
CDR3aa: CASSTGFVQGYNEQFF
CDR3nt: TGTGCCAGTAGTACAGGGTTTGTTCAGGGCTACAATGAGCAGTTCTTC

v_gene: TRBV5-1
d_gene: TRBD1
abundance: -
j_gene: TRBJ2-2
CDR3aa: CASFTGAGTGELFF
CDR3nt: TGCGCCAGTTTTACAGGGGCCGGCACCGGGGAGCTGTTTTTT

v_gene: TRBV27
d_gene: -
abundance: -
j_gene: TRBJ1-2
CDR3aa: CASSSTANYGYTF
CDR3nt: TGTGCCAGCAGTTCCACAGCTAACTATGGCTACACCTTC

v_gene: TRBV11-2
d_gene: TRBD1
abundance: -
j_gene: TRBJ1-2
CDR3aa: CASSLDGQGVHTF
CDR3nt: TGTGCCAGCAGCTTAGACGGACAGGGGGTCCACACCTTC

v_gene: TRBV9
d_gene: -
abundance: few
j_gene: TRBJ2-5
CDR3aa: CASSVGTTSSVETQYF
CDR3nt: TGTGCCAGCAGCGTAGGGACTACCTCCTCCGTGGAGACCCAGTACTTC

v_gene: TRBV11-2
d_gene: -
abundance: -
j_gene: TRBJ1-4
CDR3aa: CASSLYQGTFNEKLFF
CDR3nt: TGTGCCAGCAGCTTATACCAGGGTACATTCAATGAAAAACTGTTTTTT

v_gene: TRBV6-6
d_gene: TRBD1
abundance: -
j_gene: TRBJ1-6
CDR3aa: CASTEEGQGGGSPLHF
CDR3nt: TGTGCCAGCACCGAAGAGGGACAGGGGGGTGGTTCACCCCTCCACTTT

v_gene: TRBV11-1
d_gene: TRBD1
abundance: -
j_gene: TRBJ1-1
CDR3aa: CASSRRTGGMNTEAFF
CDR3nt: TGTGCCAGCAGCCGCAGGACAGGGGGGATGAACACTGAAGCTTTCTTT

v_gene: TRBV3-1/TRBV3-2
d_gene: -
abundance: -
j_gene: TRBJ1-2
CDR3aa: CASSQGRAFNGYTF
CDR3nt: TGTGCCAGCAGCCAAGGCAGGGCGTTCAATGGCTACACCTTC

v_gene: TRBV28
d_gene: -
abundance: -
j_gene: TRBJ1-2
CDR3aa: CASSYDTYGYTF
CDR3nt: TGTGCCAGCAGTTATGACACCTATGGCTACACCTTC

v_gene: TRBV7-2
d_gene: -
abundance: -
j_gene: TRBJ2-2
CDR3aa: CASSLTGSGTGELFF
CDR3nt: TGTGCCAGCAGCCTGACAGGCTCGGGGACCGGGGAGCTGTTTTTT

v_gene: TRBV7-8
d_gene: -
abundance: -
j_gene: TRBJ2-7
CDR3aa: CASSLRIGGRISPEQYF
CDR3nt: TGTGCCAGCAGCTTACGGATAGGAGGGAGGATTTCCCCCGAGCAGTACTTC

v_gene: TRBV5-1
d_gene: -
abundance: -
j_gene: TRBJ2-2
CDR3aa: CASSLANLRAFRSTGELFF
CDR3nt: TGCGCCAGCAGCTTGGCTAACCTCAGGGCATTCCGAAGCACCGGGGAGCTGTTTTTT

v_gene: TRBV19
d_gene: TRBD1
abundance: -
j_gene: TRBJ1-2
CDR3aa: CASSMDLGQANANYGYTF
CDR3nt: TGTGCCAGTAGTATGGATTTGGGACAGGCGAACGCTAACTATGGCTACACCTTC

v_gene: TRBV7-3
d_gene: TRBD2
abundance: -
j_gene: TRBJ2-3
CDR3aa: CASSTQRGGSDTQYF
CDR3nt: TGTGCCAGCAGCACTCAGCGGGGGGGATCAGATACGCAGTATTTT

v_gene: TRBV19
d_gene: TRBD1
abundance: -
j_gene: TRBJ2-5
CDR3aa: CASSSGQLQETQYF
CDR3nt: TGTGCCAGTAGTTCGGGACAGCTCCAAGAGACCCAGTACTTC

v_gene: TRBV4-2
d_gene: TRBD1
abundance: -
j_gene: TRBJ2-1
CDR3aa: CASSRGTGRHEQFF
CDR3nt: TGTGCCAGCAGCCGAGGGACAGGGCGGCATGAGCAGTTCTTC

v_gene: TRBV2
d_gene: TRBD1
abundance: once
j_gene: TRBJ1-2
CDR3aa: CASSVGQGEHGYTF
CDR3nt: TGTGCCAGCAGTGTGGGACAGGGGGAGCATGGCTACACCTTC

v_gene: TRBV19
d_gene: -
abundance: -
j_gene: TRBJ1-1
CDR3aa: CASSMEGQTKAFF
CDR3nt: TGTGCCAGTAGTATGGAAGGACAGACTAAAGCTTTCTTT

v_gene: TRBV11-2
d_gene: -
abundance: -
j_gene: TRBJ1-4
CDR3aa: CASSLFAGDNEKLFF
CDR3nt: TGTGCCAGCAGCTTATTCGCAGGGGATAATGAAAAACTGTTTTTT

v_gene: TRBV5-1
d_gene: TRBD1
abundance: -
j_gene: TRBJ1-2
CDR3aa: CASSLSLGDRPYGYTF
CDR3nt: TGCGCCAGCAGCTTAAGTCTGGGGGACAGACCCTATGGCTACACCTTC

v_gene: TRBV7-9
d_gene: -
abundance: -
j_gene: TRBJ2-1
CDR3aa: CASSLRGHSYNEQFF
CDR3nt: TGTGCCAGCAGCTTAAGAGGCCACTCCTACAATGAGCAGTTCTTC

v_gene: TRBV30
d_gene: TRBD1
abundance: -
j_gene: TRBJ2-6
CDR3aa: CAAIPGQGISGANVLTF
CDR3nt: TGTGCCGCGATTCCGGGACAGGGCATATCTGGGGCCAACGTCCTGACTTTC

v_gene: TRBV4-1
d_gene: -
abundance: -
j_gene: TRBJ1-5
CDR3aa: CASSQVSYGQSNQPQHF
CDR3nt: TGCGCCAGCAGCCAAGTTTCTTACGGACAGAGCAATCAGCCCCAGCATTTT

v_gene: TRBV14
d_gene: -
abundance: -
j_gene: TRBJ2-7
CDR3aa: CASSSALDGIYEQYF
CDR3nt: TGTGCCAGCAGCTCTGCCCTGGACGGGATCTACGAGCAGTACTTC

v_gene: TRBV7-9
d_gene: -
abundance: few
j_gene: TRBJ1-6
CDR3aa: CASGQRNSPLHF
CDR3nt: TGTGCCAGCGGACAGAGAAATTCACCCCTCCACTTT

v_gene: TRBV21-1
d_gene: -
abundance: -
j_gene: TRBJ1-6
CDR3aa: CASSKGVSAGGHLSSFYNSPLHF
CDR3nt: TGTGCCAGCAGCAAAGGGGTTTCGGCAGGGGGCCATCTAAGCTCATTTTATAATTCACCCCTCCACTTT

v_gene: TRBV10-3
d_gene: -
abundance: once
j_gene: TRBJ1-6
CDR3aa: CAISESSSSYNSPLHF
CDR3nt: TGTGCCATCAGTGAGTCTTCTAGCTCCTATAATTCACCCCTCCACTTT